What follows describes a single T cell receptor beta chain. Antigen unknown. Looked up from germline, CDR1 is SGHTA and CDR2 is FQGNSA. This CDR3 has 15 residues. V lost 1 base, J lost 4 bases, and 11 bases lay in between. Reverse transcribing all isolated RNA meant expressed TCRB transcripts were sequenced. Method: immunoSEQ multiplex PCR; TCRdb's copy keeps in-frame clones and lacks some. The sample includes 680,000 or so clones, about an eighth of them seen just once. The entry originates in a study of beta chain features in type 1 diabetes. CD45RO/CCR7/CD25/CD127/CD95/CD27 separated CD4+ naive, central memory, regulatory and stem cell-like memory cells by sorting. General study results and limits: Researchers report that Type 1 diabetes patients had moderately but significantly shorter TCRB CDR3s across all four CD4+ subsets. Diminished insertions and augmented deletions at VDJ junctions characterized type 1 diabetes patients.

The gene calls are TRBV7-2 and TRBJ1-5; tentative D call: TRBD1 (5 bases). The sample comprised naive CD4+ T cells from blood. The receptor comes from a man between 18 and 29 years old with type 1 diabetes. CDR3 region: CASSLDTGSNQPQHF. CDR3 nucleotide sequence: TGTGCCAGCAGCTTAGACACAGGTTCAAATCAGCCCCAGCATTTT.